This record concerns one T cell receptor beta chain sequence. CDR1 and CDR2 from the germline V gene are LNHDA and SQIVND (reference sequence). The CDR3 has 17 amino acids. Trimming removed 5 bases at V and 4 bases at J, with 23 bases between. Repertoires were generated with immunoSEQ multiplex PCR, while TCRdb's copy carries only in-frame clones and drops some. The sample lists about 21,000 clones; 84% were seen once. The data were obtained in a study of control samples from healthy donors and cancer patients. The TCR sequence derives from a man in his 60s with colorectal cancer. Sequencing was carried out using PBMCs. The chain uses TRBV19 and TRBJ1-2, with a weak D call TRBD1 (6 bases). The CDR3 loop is CASSPQAIPTGSYGYTF. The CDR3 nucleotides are TGTGCCAGTAGTCCTCAAGCCATACCAACAGGGAGCTATGGCTACACCTTC.